This T cell receptor (beta chain) was profiled in a study of CD8+ T cells in alopecia areata. At the level of the study: Treated patients swallowed 5 to 10 mg of oral tofacitinib twice daily.

General study points: Clonality exceeded that of normal scalp in lesional scalp, most notably in alopecia totalis/universalis. For patients receiving tofacitinib, scalp clonality and expanded CD8+ clones among the top 100 significantly decreased.

This clone was seen just once. Its target is not known. An end of the junction does not agree with germline; a read error may underlie this. Extracted RNA was reverse transcribed into cDNA, the sequencing template. Sequencing used immunoSEQ multiplex PCR; TCRdb keeps in-frame clones, though not all of them. Among 200,000 to 250,000 clones, 40% to 45% were seen once, and the ten largest hold about 2.6%. Treatment here: oral pan-JAK inhibitor, 5-10 mg twice daily. It was from alopecia areata patients that lesional scalp punch biopsies and peripheral blood were collected. Germline CDR1 DFQATT, CDR2 SNEGSKA (reference sequence). This CDR3 is built from 11 residues.

The source of this sequence is a human donor with alopecia areata. V and J are TRBV20-1 and TRBJ2-7; D gene unclear. The sequencing used CD4+ T cells sorted from blood, collected between weeks 36 and 40, from a patient treated with tofacitinib. The CDR3 spells CRAGLEPTSHF. The CDR3 nucleotides are TGCAGGGCCGGTTTGGAGCCCACCAGTCACTTC.